Listed below are T cell receptor beta chains from one sample, sequenced in a study of T cell responses to AZD1222 COVID-19 vaccine. Profiling relied on immunoSEQ multiplex PCR, and the TCRdb table lists in-frame clones only, not all of them. Of 100,000 to 120,000 clones listed, 88% are singletons. The sample consisted of peripheral blood, taken on day 0 of AZD1222 vaccination. Receptors were obtained from an adult in good health. The CDR3 runs from the conserved cysteine through the conserved F or W. A D gene is named only where the DNA matches it firmly. Size is omitted from some rows. Given values are once, few, many or a class for expanded clones.

D gene: .; clone size: .; V gene: TRBV24-1; J gene: TRBJ2-2; CDR3 protein: CATSAATVTGELFF; CDR3 DNA: TGTGCCACCAGTGCCGCCACAGTAACCGGGGAGCTGTTTTTT
D gene: .; clone size: .; V gene: TRBV12-3/TRBV12-4; J gene: TRBJ1-5; CDR3 protein: CASSLAANQPQHF; CDR3 DNA: TGTGCCAGCAGTTTAGCGGCGAATCAGCCCCAGCATTTT
D gene: TRBD1; clone size: once; V gene: TRBV28; J gene: TRBJ2-7; CDR3 protein: CASSPAGTGAPEQYF; CDR3 DNA: TGTGCCAGCAGCCCAGCCGGGACAGGGGCGCCCGAGCAGTACTTC
D gene: .; clone size: .; V gene: TRBV28; J gene: TRBJ1-3; CDR3 protein: CASISGNTIYF; CDR3 DNA: TGTGCCAGCATTAGCGGAAACACCATATATTTT
D gene: .; clone size: .; V gene: TRBV27; J gene: TRBJ1-5; CDR3 protein: CASSLKSGASNQPQHF; CDR3 DNA: TGTGCCAGCAGTTTAAAATCAGGGGCTAGCAATCAGCCCCAGCATTTT
D gene: TRBD2; clone size: once; V gene: TRBV7-9; J gene: TRBJ2-7; CDR3 protein: CASTALAGARFEQYF; CDR3 DNA: TGTGCCAGCACCGCCCTAGCGGGAGCGCGGTTCGAGCAGTACTTC
D gene: TRBD2; clone size: .; V gene: TRBV5-5; J gene: TRBJ2-3; CDR3 protein: CASRKGLDTDTQYF; CDR3 DNA: TGTGCCAGCAGGAAGGGACTAGACACAGATACGCAGTATTTT
D gene: TRBD1; clone size: .; V gene: TRBV3-1/TRBV3-2; J gene: TRBJ1-1; CDR3 protein: CASSTSGQPNTEAFF; CDR3 DNA: TGTGCCAGCAGCACCTCGGGACAGCCGAACACTGAAGCTTTCTTT
D gene: .; clone size: .; V gene: TRBV7-2; J gene: TRBJ1-3; CDR3 protein: CASSLAPASSGNTIYF; CDR3 DNA: TGTGCCAGCAGCTTAGCGCCAGCGAGCTCTGGAAACACCATATATTTT
D gene: .; clone size: .; V gene: TRBV7-8; J gene: TRBJ2-3; CDR3 protein: CASSFPQFDTQYF; CDR3 DNA: TGTGCCAGCAGCTTCCCTCAGTTCGATACGCAGTATTTT
D gene: .; clone size: .; V gene: TRBV19; J gene: TRBJ1-1; CDR3 protein: CACKWNTEAFF; CDR3 DNA: TGTGCCTGTAAGTGGAACACTGAAGCTTTCTTT
D gene: TRBD1; clone size: .; V gene: TRBV6-1; J gene: TRBJ1-6; CDR3 protein: CASSESQGSSPLHF; CDR3 DNA: TGTGCCAGCAGTGAATCACAGGGGAGTTCACCCCTCCACTTT
D gene: TRBD1; clone size: .; V gene: TRBV27; J gene: TRBJ1-6; CDR3 protein: CATRRDRYNSPLHF; CDR3 DNA: TGTGCCACGAGGAGGGACAGGTATAATTCACCCCTCCACTTT
D gene: .; clone size: .; V gene: TRBV2; J gene: TRBJ1-2; CDR3 protein: CASSEWAGSNYGYTF; CDR3 DNA: TGTGCCAGCAGTGAATGGGCAGGGTCTAACTATGGCTACACCTTC
D gene: .; clone size: few; V gene: TRBV29-1; J gene: TRBJ2-1; CDR3 protein: CSVDEQFF; CDR3 DNA: TGCAGCGTTGATGAGCAGTTCTTC
D gene: .; clone size: .; V gene: TRBV28; J gene: TRBJ2-1; CDR3 protein: CASSFVSRNEQFF; CDR3 DNA: TGTGCCAGCAGTTTTGTGAGTAGGAATGAGCAGTTCTTC
D gene: TRBD1; clone size: .; V gene: TRBV5-5; J gene: TRBJ2-5; CDR3 protein: CASTWGGQGETQYF; CDR3 DNA: TGTGCCAGCACCTGGGGGGGACAGGGAGAGACCCAGTACTTC
D gene: .; clone size: .; V gene: TRBV6-5; J gene: TRBJ2-1; CDR3 protein: CARPQGDRSFNEQFF; CDR3 DNA: TGTGCCAGGCCCCAAGGGGACCGGTCCTTCAATGAGCAGTTCTTC
D gene: .; clone size: .; V gene: TRBV30; J gene: TRBJ2-5; CDR3 protein: CASNSRSETQYF; CDR3 DNA: TGTGCCTCCAATTCCCGCTCGGAGACCCAGTACTTC
D gene: .; clone size: .; V gene: TRBV6-1; J gene: TRBJ2-1; CDR3 protein: CASSEQARKGNEQFF; CDR3 DNA: TGTGCCAGCAGTGAGCAAGCACGCAAAGGGAATGAGCAGTTCTTC
D gene: TRBD2; clone size: once; V gene: TRBV5-6; J gene: TRBJ2-7; CDR3 protein: CASSLGLADPYEQYF; CDR3 DNA: TGTGCCAGCAGCCTCGGACTAGCGGACCCTTACGAGCAGTACTTC
D gene: TRBD2; clone size: .; V gene: TRBV3-1/TRBV3-2; J gene: TRBJ2-4; CDR3 protein: CASSQDSGRRLDIQYF; CDR3 DNA: TGTGCCAGCAGCCAAGATAGCGGGAGACGGTTGGACATTCAGTACTTC
D gene: .; clone size: .; V gene: TRBV6-5; J gene: TRBJ1-4; CDR3 protein: CASSYLRAGNEKLFF; CDR3 DNA: TGTGCCAGCAGCTACCTCAGGGCGGGGAATGAAAAACTGTTTTTT
D gene: TRBD2; clone size: .; V gene: TRBV7-9; J gene: TRBJ2-5; CDR3 protein: CASTDPTSTETQYF; CDR3 DNA: TGTGCCAGCACAGACCCGACTAGCACAGAGACCCAGTACTTC
D gene: TRBD1; clone size: .; V gene: TRBV27; J gene: TRBJ2-7; CDR3 protein: CASRPERTGSTYEQYF; CDR3 DNA: TGTGCCAGCAGGCCGGAGAGGACAGGGAGTACCTACGAGCAGTACTTC
D gene: TRBD1; clone size: .; V gene: TRBV3-1/TRBV3-2; J gene: TRBJ1-3; CDR3 protein: CASSQGTGWDTIYF; CDR3 DNA: TGTGCCAGCAGCCAAGGGACAGGGTGGGACACCATATATTTT
D gene: TRBD1; clone size: .; V gene: TRBV12-3/TRBV12-4; J gene: TRBJ1-2; CDR3 protein: CASSPTGIYGYTF; CDR3 DNA: TGTGCCAGCAGCCCGACAGGGATCTATGGCTACACCTTC
D gene: TRBD1; clone size: .; V gene: TRBV9; J gene: TRBJ2-3; CDR3 protein: CASSVESGGPDTQYF; CDR3 DNA: TGTGCCAGCAGCGTAGAGTCAGGGGGTCCAGATACGCAGTATTTT
D gene: TRBD2; clone size: .; V gene: TRBV3-1/TRBV3-2; J gene: TRBJ2-7; CDR3 protein: CASSQSTGGPYEQYF; CDR3 DNA: TGTGCCAGCAGCCAATCGACGGGGGGTCCCTACGAGCAGTACTTC
D gene: .; clone size: .; V gene: TRBV5-5; J gene: TRBJ2-7; CDR3 protein: CASSLHSGNYEQYF; CDR3 DNA: TGTGCCAGCAGCTTGCACTCGGGTAACTACGAGCAGTACTTC
D gene: .; clone size: .; V gene: TRBV28; J gene: TRBJ1-4; CDR3 protein: CASSLRSTNEKLFF; CDR3 DNA: TGTGCCAGCAGTTTAAGGTCAACTAATGAAAAACTGTTTTTT
D gene: .; clone size: .; V gene: TRBV10-3; J gene: TRBJ2-5; CDR3 protein: CAIRRDLRDETQYF; CDR3 DNA: TGTGCCATCAGACGGGACTTGCGGGATGAGACCCAGTACTTC
D gene: .; clone size: once; V gene: TRBV20-1; J gene: TRBJ2-1; CDR3 protein: CSASWTGSYNEQFF; CDR3 DNA: TGCAGTGCTAGTTGGACTGGCTCCTACAATGAGCAGTTCTTC
D gene: TRBD1; clone size: .; V gene: TRBV4-3; J gene: TRBJ2-7; CDR3 protein: CASSQEPPGQGRLSSYEQYF; CDR3 DNA: TGCGCCAGCAGCCAAGAACCCCCGGGACAGGGGCGATTAAGCTCCTACGAGCAGTACTTC
D gene: TRBD1; clone size: .; V gene: TRBV25-1; J gene: TRBJ2-5; CDR3 protein: CASSPYTGGESQETQYF; CDR3 DNA: TGTGCCAGCAGTCCTTATACAGGGGGCGAGAGTCAAGAGACCCAGTACTTC
D gene: TRBD2; clone size: .; V gene: TRBV10-2; J gene: TRBJ2-1; CDR3 protein: CASRRLGLAGGNEQFF; CDR3 DNA: TGCGCCAGCCGACGATTGGGACTAGCGGGAGGCAATGAGCAGTTCTTC
D gene: TRBD2; clone size: .; V gene: TRBV2; J gene: TRBJ2-2; CDR3 protein: CASATGTRGTGELFF; CDR3 DNA: TGTGCCAGCGCCACCGGGACTAGAGGGACCGGGGAGCTGTTTTTT
D gene: TRBD2; clone size: .; V gene: TRBV9; J gene: TRBJ2-2; CDR3 protein: CASSVELAGGGELFF; CDR3 DNA: TGTGCCAGCAGCGTAGAACTAGCGGGCGGCGGGGAGCTGTTTTTT
D gene: TRBD1; clone size: .; V gene: TRBV7-9; J gene: TRBJ2-5; CDR3 protein: CASSPPGQGGETQYF; CDR3 DNA: TGTGCCAGCAGCCCGCCAGGACAGGGAGGAGAGACCCAGTACTTC
D gene: TRBD1; clone size: .; V gene: TRBV28; J gene: TRBJ1-4; CDR3 protein: CASRYSTGEVGKLFF; CDR3 DNA: TGTGCCAGCAGATACTCAACAGGGGAAGTCGGAAAACTGTTTTTT
D gene: .; clone size: .; V gene: TRBV5-1; J gene: TRBJ2-2; CDR3 protein: CASSEGLNTGELFF; CDR3 DNA: TGCGCCAGCAGCGAGGGCCTGAACACCGGGGAGCTGTTTTTT
D gene: TRBD2; clone size: .; V gene: TRBV9; J gene: TRBJ2-3; CDR3 protein: CASSTLAGTPRDTQYF; CDR3 DNA: TGTGCCAGCAGTACCCTAGCGGGAACACCAAGGGATACGCAGTATTTT
D gene: .; clone size: .; V gene: TRBV2; J gene: TRBJ2-2; CDR3 protein: CASSGMDGELFF; CDR3 DNA: TGTGCCAGCTCAGGGATGGACGGGGAGCTGTTTTTT
D gene: .; clone size: .; V gene: TRBV18; J gene: TRBJ1-5; CDR3 protein: CASSPQGIGQPQHF; CDR3 DNA: TGTGCCAGCTCACCCCAGGGGATCGGGCAGCCCCAGCATTTT
D gene: .; clone size: once; V gene: TRBV4-2; J gene: TRBJ2-1; CDR3 protein: CASSQEGTADQFF; CDR3 DNA: TGTGCCAGCAGCCAAGAAGGCACAGCGGACCAGTTCTTC
D gene: .; clone size: .; V gene: TRBV19; J gene: TRBJ2-2; CDR3 protein: CATARPGRRGTGELFF; CDR3 DNA: TGTGCCACCGCTCGACCGGGACGGCGAGGCACCGGGGAGCTGTTTTTT
D gene: .; clone size: .; V gene: TRBV2; J gene: TRBJ2-2; CDR3 protein: CASSEMGRVGTGELFF; CDR3 DNA: TGTGCCAGCAGTGAAATGGGGCGGGTAGGCACCGGGGAGCTGTTTTTT
D gene: .; clone size: .; V gene: TRBV7-3; J gene: TRBJ2-2; CDR3 protein: CASSAGHTTNTGELFF; CDR3 DNA: TGTGCCAGCAGCGCGGGACACACCACGAACACCGGGGAGCTGTTTTTT
D gene: .; clone size: .; V gene: TRBV2; J gene: TRBJ1-1; CDR3 protein: CASSGLSQGAFF; CDR3 DNA: TGTGCCAGCAGTGGGTTGTCCCAGGGAGCTTTCTTT
D gene: TRBD2; clone size: .; V gene: TRBV19; J gene: TRBJ2-3; CDR3 protein: CASSSPGTSETQYF; CDR3 DNA: TGTGCCAGTAGTTCCCCCGGGACTAGCGAGACGCAGTATTTT
D gene: .; clone size: .; V gene: TRBV7-9; J gene: TRBJ2-3; CDR3 protein: CASSLALGGTGTDTQYF; CDR3 DNA: TGTGCCAGCAGCTTAGCCCTCGGGGGGACAGGCACAGATACGCAGTATTTT
D gene: TRBD2; clone size: .; V gene: TRBV18; J gene: TRBJ2-7; CDR3 protein: CASSPLAGVSSEQYF; CDR3 DNA: TGTGCCAGCTCACCGCTAGCGGGAGTGTCTTCGGAGCAGTACTTC
D gene: TRBD2; clone size: .; V gene: TRBV9; J gene: TRBJ2-3; CDR3 protein: CASSVLAGGGDTQYF; CDR3 DNA: TGTGCCAGCAGCGTCTTAGCGGGAGGGGGAGATACGCAGTATTTT
D gene: .; clone size: .; V gene: TRBV27; J gene: TRBJ1-5; CDR3 protein: CASKTVRDNNQPQHF; CDR3 DNA: TGTGCCAGCAAAACAGTCCGGGACAATAATCAGCCCCAGCATTTT
D gene: TRBD1; clone size: .; V gene: TRBV4-1; J gene: TRBJ1-2; CDR3 protein: CASSPGGNYGYTF; CDR3 DNA: TGCGCCAGCAGCCCAGGGGGCAACTATGGCTACACCTTC